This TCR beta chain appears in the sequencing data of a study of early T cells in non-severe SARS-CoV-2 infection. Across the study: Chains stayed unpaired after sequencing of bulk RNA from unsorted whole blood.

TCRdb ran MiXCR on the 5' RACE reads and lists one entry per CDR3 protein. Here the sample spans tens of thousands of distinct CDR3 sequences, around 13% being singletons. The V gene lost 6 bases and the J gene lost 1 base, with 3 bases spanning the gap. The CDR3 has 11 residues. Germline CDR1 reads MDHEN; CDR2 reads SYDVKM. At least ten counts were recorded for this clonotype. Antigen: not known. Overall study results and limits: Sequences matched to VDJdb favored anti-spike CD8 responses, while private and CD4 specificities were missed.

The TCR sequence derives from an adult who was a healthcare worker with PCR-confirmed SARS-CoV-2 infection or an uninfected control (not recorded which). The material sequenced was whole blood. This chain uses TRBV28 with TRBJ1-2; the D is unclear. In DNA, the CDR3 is TGTGCCAGCAGCGATAACTATGGCTACACCTTC. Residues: CASSDNYGYTF.